This passage covers 32 T cell receptor beta chains from one sample sequenced in a study of shared clonotypes between healthy human individuals. Clones were read by immunoSEQ multiplex PCR, and TCRdb kept only the in-frame ones, dropping some. The profile shows about 580,000 clones, about 98% of them singletons. CD45RO negativity and positive selection for CCR7 defined naive CD8 cells, a population that excluded terminally differentiated effector memory CD45RA+ cells. The sample taken for sequencing was naive CD8+ T cells sorted from blood. These receptors were obtained from a man aged 25 to 40 in good health.

In regard to this clone: Other DNA sequences of this sample code for an identical CDR3. The chain uses TRBV9 and TRBJ2-1; 7 bases are shared with TRBD1. J gave up 9 bases and V 4 bases, and 1 base lay outside the gene matches. Germline CDR1 reads SGDLS; CDR2 reads YYNGEE. The CDR3 is made up of 11 amino acids. CDR3: CASSPGGEQFF. For the CDR3, the DNA is TGTGCCAGCAGCCCAGGGGGTGAGCAGTTCTTC.

The chain combines TRBV5-4 with TRBJ2-7; perhaps TRBD2 as D (6 bases). Trimming cost V 2 bases and J 4 bases, with 16 bases left between them. Germline CDR1 and CDR2: SGHNT and YYREEE (reference sequence). The CDR3 loop spans 15 amino acids. The CDR3 reads CASSLGTGGSYEQYF. The CDR3 nucleotides read TGTGCCAGCAGCTTAGGGACTGGGGGTTCTTACGAGCAGTACTTC.

In the case of this clone: Additional DNA sequences in this sample encode the identical CDR3. The chain uses TRBV9 and TRBJ2-7; TRBD1 aligns across 9 bases. The ends lost 2 bases at V and 7 bases at J; junction bases unmatched: 4. Germline lookup yields CDR1 SGDLS and CDR2 YYNGEE. The CDR3 runs to 13 residues. This CDR3 is CASSVGQGLEQYF. In nucleotides, the CDR3 is TGTGCCAGCAGCGTGGGACAGGGTCTAGAGCAGTACTTC.

As regards this clone: This same CDR3 is encoded by further DNA sequences in the sample. The chain recombines TRBV5-1 with TRBJ1-1, with unresolved D. Germline CDR1 reads SGHRS; CDR2 reads YFSETQ. Between the trimmed V and J ends, which lost 4 bases and 7 bases, there was a span of 8 bases. The CDR3 sequence is 11 residues long. Written as DNA, the CDR3 is TGCGCCAGCAGCCTGGGCGGTGAAGCTTTCTTT. Translating it yields CASSLGGEAFF.

The chain joins TRBV7-2 to TRBJ2-5; D remains unclear. The germline V gene encodes CDR1 SGHTA and CDR2 FQGNSA. Deletions cut 3 bases from V and 4 bases from J, with 3 bases between. This CDR3 comprises 11 residues. The CDR3 loop reads CASSFAETQYF. CDR3 in DNA: TGTGCCAGCAGCTTCGCAGAGACCCAGTACTTC.

Points on this clone: Other nucleotide sequences in the sample specify the same CDR3. The chain uses TRBV29-1 and TRBJ2-1, with 10 bases matching TRBD2. Looked up from germline, CDR1 is SQVTM and CDR2 is ANQGSEA. The J segment lost 0 bases and the V segment lost 1 base, leaving 3 bases of the junction unmatched. This CDR3 contains 16 residues. Here the CDR3 reads CSVEGTSGSSYNEQFF. The CDR3, as DNA: TGCAGCGTTGAAGGGACTAGCGGAAGCTCCTACAATGAGCAGTTCTTC.

V usage is TRBV7-8 and J usage is TRBJ2-3, with D possibly TRBD2 on 5 matching bases. Deletions cut 1 base from V and 0 bases from J, with 8 bases between. This CDR3 spans 15 amino acids. Per germline, CDR1 SGHVS and CDR2 FQNEAQ. The CDR3 sequence: CASSLGRGSTDTQYF. In DNA form, the CDR3 reads TGTGCCAGCAGCTTAGGGCGCGGGAGCACAGATACGCAGTATTTT.

This clone occurred once. The junction differs from germline at one of its ends, possibly a read error. The chain has TRBV7-7 and TRBJ2-3; 10 bases line up with TRBD1. Germline assignment: CDR1 SSHAT and CDR2 FNYEAQ (reference sequence). The CDR3 totals 16 residues. Written as DNA, the CDR3 is TGTGCTAGCAGCTTAGAGACAGGGGGCTTGGGTGATACGCAGTATTTT. Protein: CASSLETGGLGDTQYF.

J is TRBJ2-1 and V is TRBV27; tentative D call: TRBD2 (6 bases). V dropped 2 bases and J dropped 12 bases, with 17 bases sitting between them. CDR1 and CDR2 from the germline V gene are MNHEY and SMNVEV (reference sequence). There are 14 residues in the CDR3. The CDR3 loop reads CASSLAGPAIVQFF. In DNA, the CDR3 is TGTGCCAGCAGTTTAGCGGGACCGGCAATTGTGCAGTTCTTC.

This chain connects TRBV12-5 to TRBJ2-1; 10 bases fit TRBD2. J was trimmed by 8 bases and V by 5 bases; bases with no gene match: 12. In germline, CDR1 is LGHNT, CDR2 FRNRAP. The CDR3 extends over 16 amino acids. The CDR3 is CASGPPLAGGIDEQFF. CDR3 nucleotides: TGTGCTAGTGGTCCACCATTAGCGGGAGGAATCGATGAGCAGTTCTTC.

The chain employs TRBV14 and TRBJ1-1; D perhaps matches TRBD1 (5 bases). The CDR3 spans 15 residues. Trimming removed 1 base from V and 4 bases from J, with 13 bases in between. Germline V gene lookup returns CDR1 SGHDN and CDR2 FVKESK. The CDR3 DNA reads as TGTGCCAGCAGCCAAGTTTCAGGGCGGACCACTGAAGCTTTCTTT. It encodes CASSQVSGRTTEAFF.

The chain recombines TRBV11-3 with TRBJ2-1; 7 bases fit TRBD2. The CDR3 is 15 amino acids. The ends lost 5 bases at V and 0 bases at J; junction bases unmatched: 4. In germline, CDR1 is SGHNT, CDR2 YENEEA. The CDR3 loop reads CASSPRGSSYNEQFF. In DNA form, the CDR3 reads TGTGCCAGCAGCCCGCGCGGGAGCTCCTACAATGAGCAGTTCTTC. The variable domain in full, completed from reference TRBV11-3 and TRBJ2-1, reads EAGVVQSPRYKIIEKKQPVAFWCNPISGHNTLYWYLQNLGQGPELLIRYENEEAVDDSQLPKDRFSAERLKGVDSTLKIQPAELGDSAVYLCASSPRGSSYNEQFFGPGTRLTVL.

The chain is built from TRBV19 and TRBJ2-2; 11 positions agree with TRBD1. V lost 4 bases, J lost 4 bases, and 2 bases stayed unmatched. Per the germline V gene, CDR1 is LNHDA and CDR2 is SQIVND (reference sequence). The CDR3 has 15 amino acids. The CDR3 is CASSKDRGLTGELFF. In DNA, the CDR3 is TGTGCCAGTAGTAAGGACAGGGGGCTCACCGGGGAGCTGTTTTTT. Looking up the rest from reference TRBV19 and TRBJ2-2 gives the full variable domain: DGGITQSPKYLFRKEGQNVTLSCEQNLNHDAMYWYRQDPGQGLRLIYYSQIVNDFQKGDIAEGYSVSREKKESFPLTVTSAQKNPTAFYLCASSKDRGLTGELFFGEGSRLTVL.

CDR3: CASSASLAGVTDTQYF. The CDR3 nucleotides read TGTGCCAGCAGCGCCTCACTAGCGGGAGTAACAGATACGCAGTATTTT. This chain joins TRBV9 and TRBJ2-3, with 11 bases fitting TRBD2. In germline, CDR1 is SGDLS, CDR2 YYNGEE. V lost 3 bases and J lost 3; bases outside the gene matches: 6. The CDR3 runs to 16 residues.

V usage is TRBV7-8 and J usage is TRBJ2-3; TRBD2 matches at 9 bases. Germline V lookup: CDR1 SGHVS, CDR2 FQNEAQ. This CDR3 is built from 15 residues. Trimming removed 5 bases from V and 2 bases from J; junction bases left unmatched: 5. The CDR3: CASSITSGPTDTQYF. Written as DNA, the CDR3 is TGTGCCAGCAGCATTACTAGCGGGCCCACAGATACGCAGTATTTT. Together with reference TRBV7-8 and TRBJ2-3, the CDR3 gives the full variable domain: GAGVSQSPRYKVAKRGQDVALRCDPISGHVSLFWYQQALGQGPEFLTYFQNEAQLDKSGLPSDRFFAERPEGSVSTLKIQRTQQEDSAVYLCASSITSGPTDTQYFGPGTRLTVL.

The V call is TRBV11-2, the J call TRBJ2-7; D might be TRBD2 (6 bases). Germline values: CDR1 SGHAT, CDR2 FQNNGV. V lost 10 bases and J 1 base, leaving 14 bases between the germline ends. This CDR3 is 13 amino acids long. The CDR3 reads CATGTAPSYEQYF. DNA of the CDR3: TGTGCCACCGGGACTGCACCTTCCTACGAGCAGTACTTC.

The rearrangement joins TRBV7-9 to TRBJ1-2; D unclear. Trimming took off 5 bases at V and 4 bases at J, with 17 bases between the two ends. Germline V gene lookup returns CDR1 SEHNR and CDR2 FQNEAQ (reference sequence). This CDR3 contains 15 residues. As DNA, the CDR3 is TGTGCCAGCAGCGCCGTCCCGCCAGGAGTCTATGGCTACACCTTC. Translating it yields CASSAVPPGVYGYTF.

As for this clone: This specimen includes other DNA sequences encoding the same CDR3. The rearrangement joins TRBV7-9 to TRBJ2-7; D gene uncertain. V dropped 1 base and J dropped 4 bases, with 5 bases sitting between them. Per germline, CDR1 SEHNR and CDR2 FQNEAQ (reference sequence). The CDR3 consists of 12 residues. The CDR3, as DNA: TGTGCCAGCAGCTTAGTTTTGTACGAGCAGTACTTC. This encodes CASSLVLYEQYF.

J is TRBJ2-7 and V is TRBV5-1; D is undetermined. Germline V CDR1 and CDR2: SGHRS, YFSETQ. Trimming pared 4 bases from V and 4 bases from J, leaving 9 bases between. This CDR3 comprises 12 residues. CDR3 region: CASSNDGYEQYF. The CDR3 bases are TGCGCCAGCAGCAACGACGGTTACGAGCAGTACTTC. The full variable domain, completed using reference TRBV5-1 and TRBJ2-7, is KAGVTQTPRYLIKTRGQQVTLSCSPISGHRSVSWYQQTPGQGLQFLFEYFSETQRNKGNFPGRFSGRQFSNSRSEMNVSTLELGDSALYLCASSNDGYEQYFGPGTRLTVT.

The chain uses TRBV7-6 and TRBJ2-1; 8 positions match TRBD2. V shed 1 base and J 7 bases; nucleotides not matched to a gene: 18. This CDR3 region has 19 residues. The germline V gene has CDR1 SGHVS and CDR2 FNYEAQ. The CDR3 nucleotides are TGTGCCAGCAGCTTAGACGTAGGTAGCGGGATTCGCTCGTCTAATGAGCAGTTCTTC. Its protein product is CASSLDVGSGIRSSNEQFF.

V and J are TRBV9 and TRBJ2-1; 11 bases match TRBD2. From germline, CDR1 is SGDLS and CDR2 YYNGEE. Germline trimming cut 2 bases from V and 9 bases from J; bases unmatched to any gene: 10. The CDR3 extends over 16 amino acids. CDR3 residues: CASSVTLAGGRGEQFF. The CDR3 coding sequence is TGTGCCAGCAGCGTCACCCTAGCGGGAGGCCGAGGTGAGCAGTTCTTC. Supplemented by reference TRBV9 and TRBJ2-1, the full variable domain reads DSGVTQTPKHLITATGQRVTLRCSPRSGDLSVYWYQQSLDQGLQFLIQYYNGEERAKGNILERFSAQQFPDLHSELNLSSLELGDSALYFCASSVTLAGGRGEQFFGPGTRLTVL.

The J gene is TRBJ1-5, the V gene TRBV4-3; D is unclear. The V end lost 2 bases, the J end lost 3 bases, and 11 bases lay between the germline ends. Germline values: CDR1 LGHNA, CDR2 YSLEER. This CDR3 is built from 15 residues. The DNA for the CDR3 is TGCGCCAGCAGCCAACGCCGCGCCACCAATCAGCCCCAGCATTTT. This gives the protein CASSQRRATNQPQHF.

The chain recombines TRBV11-2 with TRBJ2-1, with 10 bases matching TRBD2. Germline-derived CDR1 and CDR2 are SGHAT and FQNNGV. Losses at the gene ends were 3 bases for V and 15 bases for J; bases not matched to a gene: 5. This CDR3 has 12 residues. The CDR3 sequence: CASSLSSGSVFF. CDR3 nucleotide sequence: TGTGCCAGCAGCTTGTCTAGCGGGAGTGTGTTCTTC. The whole variable domain, remainder taken from reference TRBV11-2 and TRBJ2-1, is EAGVAQSPRYKIIEKRQSVAFWCNPISGHATLYWYQQILGQGPKLLIQFQNNGVVDDSQLPKDRFSAERLKGVDSTLKIQPAKLEDSAVYLCASSLSSGSVFFGPGTRLTVL.

The chain is built from TRBV7-8 and TRBJ2-7; tentatively, D is TRBD1 or TRBD2 (5 bases each). The V and J ends lost 4 bases and 6 bases respectively, with 13 bases between them. Germline loops: CDR1 SGHVS, CDR2 FQNEAQ. CDR3 size: 13 residues. This chain's CDR3 is CASSSNRDGEQYF. DNA for the CDR3: TGTGCCAGCAGCTCAAACCGGGACGGCGAGCAGTACTTC.

The CDR3 bases are TGCGCCAGCAGCCCCCGTTCCGATCGGAGCTCCTACAATGAGCAGTTCTTC. Protein sequence: CASSPRSDRSSYNEQFF. The V and J genes are TRBV4-1 and TRBJ2-1; D call uncertain. This CDR3 has 17 amino acids. Between the trimmed V and J ends, which lost 4 bases and 0 bases, there was a span of 16 bases. Per the germline V gene, CDR1 is MGHRA and CDR2 is YSYEKL.

The gene calls are TRBV10-2 and TRBJ1-5; unclear D gene. This CDR3 contains 11 residues. Per germline, CDR1 WSHSY and CDR2 SAAADI. V was shortened by 8 bases and J by 4 bases, with 6 bases between the two germline ends. CDR3 protein: CASGLNQPQHF. The CDR3 coding sequence is TGCGCCAGCGGCCTTAATCAGCCCCAGCATTTT.

The CDR3 here is CASSIRLAGVGETQYF. CDR3 nucleotide sequence: TGTGCCAGTAGTATACGACTAGCGGGAGTGGGGGAGACCCAGTACTTC. The chain employs TRBV19 and TRBJ2-5, with 12 nucleotides matching TRBD2. There are 16 residues in the CDR3. The V gene's germline CDR1 is LNHDA and CDR2 SQIVND (reference sequence). The ends lost 2 bases at V and 5 bases at J; junction bases unmatched: 6.

V is TRBV7-9 and J is TRBJ2-3; 10 bases are a match to TRBD2. The trim removed 4 bases at V and 4 bases at J, leaving 8 bases unmatched. Germline values: CDR1 SEHNR, CDR2 FQNEAQ (reference sequence). This CDR3 is 16 amino acids long. The CDR3: CASSSPPSGSPDTQYF. The CDR3 region has the DNA TGTGCCAGCAGCTCTCCCCCTAGCGGGAGCCCAGATACGCAGTATTTT.

The chain combines TRBV28 with TRBJ2-7; 7 bases align to TRBD1. The length of the CDR3 is 17 residues. Germline values: CDR1 MDHEN, CDR2 SYDVKM. After removal of 3 bases from V and 3 bases from J, the junction contained 14 bases not matched to a gene. The CDR3 spells CASSFGTASRVGYEQYF. For the CDR3, the DNA is TGTGCCAGCAGTTTTGGGACAGCTTCCAGGGTGGGCTACGAGCAGTACTTC.

The chain links TRBV28 to TRBJ2-2; TRBD2 matches at 11 bases. The CDR3 is 18 residues long. The V gene end was trimmed by 6 bases and the J gene end by 8 bases; junction bases not matched to a gene: 17. Germline loops: CDR1 MDHEN, CDR2 SYDVKM. The CDR3, as DNA: TGTGCCAGCAGCCCGCCCCTAGCGGGAGGCCTCGCAGGGGGGGAGCTGTTTTTT. Amino acid sequence: CASSPPLAGGLAGGELFF. The complete variable domain, with remaining parts taken from reference TRBV28 and TRBJ2-2, reads DVKVTQSSRYLVKRTGEKVFLECVQDMDHENMFWYRQDPGLGLRLIYFSYDVKMKEKGDIPEGYSVSREKKERFSLILESASTNQTSMYLCASSPPLAGGLAGGELFFGEGSRLTVL.

V usage is TRBV2 and J usage is TRBJ1-3; D unclear. This CDR3 spans 15 amino acids. V was trimmed by 2 bases and J by 0 bases, leaving 8 bases between them. Germline V CDR1 and CDR2: SNHLY, FYNNEI. The CDR3 is CASSEKEISGNTIYF. CDR3 nucleotide sequence: TGTGCCAGCAGTGAAAAAGAAATCTCTGGAAACACCATATATTTT.

Of note for this clone: The sample has other DNA sequences that encode this CDR3 too. V is TRBV27 and J is TRBJ2-2; D is unresolved. Per germline, CDR1 MNHEY and CDR2 SMNVEV (reference sequence). This CDR3 spans 13 amino acids. V gave up 0 bases and J gave up 5 bases, with 4 bases separating them. CDR3 in amino acids: CASSLSATGELFF. CDR3 coding DNA: TGTGCCAGCAGTTTATCCGCGACCGGGGAGCTGTTTTTT.